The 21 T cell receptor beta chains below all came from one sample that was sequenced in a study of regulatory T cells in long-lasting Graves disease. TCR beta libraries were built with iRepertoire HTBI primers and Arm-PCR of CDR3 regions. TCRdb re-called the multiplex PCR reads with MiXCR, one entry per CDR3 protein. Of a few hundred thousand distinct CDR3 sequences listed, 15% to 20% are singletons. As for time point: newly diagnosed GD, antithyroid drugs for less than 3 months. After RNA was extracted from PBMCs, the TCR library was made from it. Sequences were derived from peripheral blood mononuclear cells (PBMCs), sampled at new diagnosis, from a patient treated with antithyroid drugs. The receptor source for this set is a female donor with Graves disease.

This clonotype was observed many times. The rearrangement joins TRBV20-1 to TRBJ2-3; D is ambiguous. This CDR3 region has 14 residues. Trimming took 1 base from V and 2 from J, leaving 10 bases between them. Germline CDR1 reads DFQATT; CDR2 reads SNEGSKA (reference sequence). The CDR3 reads CSARVGGNTDTQYF. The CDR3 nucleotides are TGCAGTGCTAGAGTAGGCGGCAACACAGATACGCAGTATTTT.

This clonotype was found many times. As DNA, the CDR3 is TGTGCCAGCAGTGAGGTTCCTTACATATATTTT. Translation gives CASSEVPYIYF. The rearrangement uses TRBV2 and TRBJ1-3; D is undetermined. The CDR3 is made up of 11 amino acids. V was pared by 3 bases and J by 12 bases, with 9 bases between. CDR1 is SNHLY and CDR2 is FYNNEI in the germline V gene.

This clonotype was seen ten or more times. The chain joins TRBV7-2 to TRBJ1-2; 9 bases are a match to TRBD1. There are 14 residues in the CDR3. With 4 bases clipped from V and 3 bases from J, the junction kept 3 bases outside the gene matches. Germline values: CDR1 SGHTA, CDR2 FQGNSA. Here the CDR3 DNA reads TGTGCCAGCAGCTCGACAGGGGGTGACTATGGCTACACCTTC. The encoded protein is CASSSTGGDYGYTF.

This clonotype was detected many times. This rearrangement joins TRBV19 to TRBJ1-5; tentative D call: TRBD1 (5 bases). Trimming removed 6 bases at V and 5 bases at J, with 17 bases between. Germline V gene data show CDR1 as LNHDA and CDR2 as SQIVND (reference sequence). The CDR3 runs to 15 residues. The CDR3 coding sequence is TGTGCCAGTAGCATTCTAACAGGCCTTGATCAGCCCCAGCATTTT. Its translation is CASSILTGLDQPQHF.

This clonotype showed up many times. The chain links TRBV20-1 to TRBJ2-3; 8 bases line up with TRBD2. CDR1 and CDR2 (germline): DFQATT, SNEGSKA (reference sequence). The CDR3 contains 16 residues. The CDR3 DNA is TGCAGCGGACGGGGGGGGCTAGCAGCTAGCACAGATACGCAGTATTTT. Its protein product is CSGRGGLAASTDTQYF.

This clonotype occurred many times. The CDR3 DNA sequence: TGTGCCAGCAGCCCGGACAGGGGGTTCTACAATGAGCAGTTCTTC. Its protein is CASSPDRGFYNEQFF. The genes are TRBV7-9 and TRBJ2-1; 10 positions match TRBD1. This CDR3 is 15 amino acids long. The germline CDR1 and CDR2 sequences are SEHNR and FQNEAQ (reference sequence). V dropped 5 bases and J dropped 3; count of bases not matched to a gene: 4.

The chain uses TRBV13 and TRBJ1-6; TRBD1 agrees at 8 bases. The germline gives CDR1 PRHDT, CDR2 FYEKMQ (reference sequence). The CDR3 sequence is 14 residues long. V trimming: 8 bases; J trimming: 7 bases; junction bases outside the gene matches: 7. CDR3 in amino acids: CASGDRGGNSPLHF. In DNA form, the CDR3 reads TGTGCCAGCGGCGACAGGGGAGGCAATTCACCCCTCCACTTT.

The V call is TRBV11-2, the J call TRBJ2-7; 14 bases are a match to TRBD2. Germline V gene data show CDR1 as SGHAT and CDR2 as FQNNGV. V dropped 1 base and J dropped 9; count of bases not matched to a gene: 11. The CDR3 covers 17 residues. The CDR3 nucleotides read TGTGCCAGCAGCTTAGGTTTATACGGGACTAGCGGGAGTACGCAGTACTTC. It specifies CASSLGLYGTSGSTQYF. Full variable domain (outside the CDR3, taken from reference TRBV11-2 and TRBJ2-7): EAGVAQSPRYKIIEKRQSVAFWCNPISGHATLYWYQQILGQGPKLLIQFQNNGVVDDSQLPKDRFSAERLKGVDSTLKIQPAKLEDSAVYLCASSLGLYGTSGSTQYFGPGTRLTVT.

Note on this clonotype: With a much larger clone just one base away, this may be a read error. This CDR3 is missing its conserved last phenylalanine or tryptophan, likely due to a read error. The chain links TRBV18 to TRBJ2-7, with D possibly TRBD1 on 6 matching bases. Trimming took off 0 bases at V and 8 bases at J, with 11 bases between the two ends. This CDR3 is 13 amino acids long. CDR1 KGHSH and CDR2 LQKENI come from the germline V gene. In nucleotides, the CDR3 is TGTGCCAGCTCACCACCCGACAGGCCGCAGCAGTACCTC. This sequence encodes CASSPPDRPQQYL.

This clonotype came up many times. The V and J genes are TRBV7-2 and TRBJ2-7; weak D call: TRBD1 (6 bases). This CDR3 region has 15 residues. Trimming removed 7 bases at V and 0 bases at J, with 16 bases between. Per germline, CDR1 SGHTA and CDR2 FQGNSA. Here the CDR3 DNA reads TGTGCCAGCAACACGAGACAGGCCAGCTCCTACGAGCAGTACTTC. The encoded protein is CASNTRQASSYEQYF.

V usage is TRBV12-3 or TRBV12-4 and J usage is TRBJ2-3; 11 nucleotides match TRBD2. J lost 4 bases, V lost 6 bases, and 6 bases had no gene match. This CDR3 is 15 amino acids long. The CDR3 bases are TGTGCCAGCAGCACACTAGCGGGAGTTTCAGATACGCAGTATTTT. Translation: CASSTLAGVSDTQYF.

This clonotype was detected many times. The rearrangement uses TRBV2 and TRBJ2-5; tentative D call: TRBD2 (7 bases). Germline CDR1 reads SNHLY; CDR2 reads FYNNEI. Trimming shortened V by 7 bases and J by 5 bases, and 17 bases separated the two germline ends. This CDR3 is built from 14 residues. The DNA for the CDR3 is TGTGCCAGCATGGCGGGGGCGCTGGGGGAGACCCAGTACTTC. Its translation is CASMAGALGETQYF.

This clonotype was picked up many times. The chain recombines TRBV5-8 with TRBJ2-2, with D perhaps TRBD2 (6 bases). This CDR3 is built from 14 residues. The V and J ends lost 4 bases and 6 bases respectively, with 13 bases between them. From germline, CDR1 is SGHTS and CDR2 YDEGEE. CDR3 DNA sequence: TGTGCCAGCAGCCTAAAGGGAGGTTCCGGGGAGCTGTTTTTT. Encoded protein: CASSLKGGSGELFF.

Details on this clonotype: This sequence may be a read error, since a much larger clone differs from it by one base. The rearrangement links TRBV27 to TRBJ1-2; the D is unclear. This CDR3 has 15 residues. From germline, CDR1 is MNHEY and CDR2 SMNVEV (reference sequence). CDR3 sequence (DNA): TGTGTCAGCAGTTTAGATAGGGAGAAAAGCTATGGCTACACCTTC. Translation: CVSSLDREKSYGYTF.

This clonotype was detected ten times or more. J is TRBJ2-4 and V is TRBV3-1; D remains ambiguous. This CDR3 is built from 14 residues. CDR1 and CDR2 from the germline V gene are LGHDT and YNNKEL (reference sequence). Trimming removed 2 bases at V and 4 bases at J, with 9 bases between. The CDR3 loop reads CASSQRASKNIQYF. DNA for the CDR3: TGTGCCAGCAGCCAACGTGCCTCTAAAAACATTCAGTACTTC.

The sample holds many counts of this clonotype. CDR3 protein: CSASRGADSGANVLTF. The CDR3 coding sequence is TGCAGTGCTTCCCGGGGGGCAGACTCTGGGGCCAACGTCCTGACTTTC. V gene TRBV20-1 combines with J gene TRBJ2-6, with D perhaps matching TRBD2 (7 bases). This CDR3 spans 16 amino acids. Trimming removed 5 bases at V and 0 bases at J, with 14 bases between. Germline CDR1 is DFQATT and CDR2 is SNEGSKA (reference sequence).

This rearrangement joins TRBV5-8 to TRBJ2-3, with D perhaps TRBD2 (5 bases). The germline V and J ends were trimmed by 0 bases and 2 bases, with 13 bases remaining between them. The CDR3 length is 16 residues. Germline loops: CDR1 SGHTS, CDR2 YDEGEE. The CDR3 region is CASSLGTAPLTDTQYF. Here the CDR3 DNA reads TGTGCCAGCAGCTTGGGGACTGCCCCCCTCACAGATACGCAGTATTTT.

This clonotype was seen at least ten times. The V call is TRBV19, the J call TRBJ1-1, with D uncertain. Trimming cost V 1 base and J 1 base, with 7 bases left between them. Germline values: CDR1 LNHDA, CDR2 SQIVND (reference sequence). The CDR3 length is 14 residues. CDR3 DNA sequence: TGTGCCAGTAGTATAGGTCCTTCGAACACTGAAGCTTTCTTT. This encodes CASSIGPSNTEAFF. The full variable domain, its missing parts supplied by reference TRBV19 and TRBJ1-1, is DGGITQSPKYLFRKEGQNVTLSCEQNLNHDAMYWYRQDPGQGLRLIYYSQIVNDFQKGDIAEGYSVSREKKESFPLTVTSAQKNPTAFYLCASSIGPSNTEAFFGQGTRLTVV.

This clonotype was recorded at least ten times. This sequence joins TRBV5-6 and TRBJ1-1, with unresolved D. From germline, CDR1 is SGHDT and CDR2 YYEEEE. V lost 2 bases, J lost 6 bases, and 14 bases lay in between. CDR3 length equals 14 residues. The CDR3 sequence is CASSFNMRVPEAFF. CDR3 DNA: TGTGCCAGCAGCTTTAACATGAGGGTACCTGAAGCTTTCTTT.

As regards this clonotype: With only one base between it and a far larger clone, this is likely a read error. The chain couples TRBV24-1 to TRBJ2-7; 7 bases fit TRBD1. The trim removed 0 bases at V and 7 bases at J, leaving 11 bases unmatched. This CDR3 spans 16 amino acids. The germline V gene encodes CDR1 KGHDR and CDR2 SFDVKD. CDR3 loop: CATSDLTSGGRNEQYF. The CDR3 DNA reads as TGTGCCACCAGTGATTTGACGTCAGGGGGTAGGAATGAGCAGTACTTC.

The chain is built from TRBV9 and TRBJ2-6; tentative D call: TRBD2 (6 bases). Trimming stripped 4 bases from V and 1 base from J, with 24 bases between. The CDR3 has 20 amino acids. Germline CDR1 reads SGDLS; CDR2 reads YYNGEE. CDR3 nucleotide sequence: TGTGCCAGCAGCCCGGGAGCCGGGGTCTCGACTCTATCTGGGGCCAACGTCCTGACTTTC. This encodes CASSPGAGVSTLSGANVLTF.